This T cell receptor beta chain was sequenced in a study of T cells after yellow fever vaccination. Across the study: SMART-Seq v4 Ultra Low Input prepared the low-cell-number fractions. Study-level results: Reappearing after the booster were most of the clones from primary vaccination (almost 97% CD4, approximately 89% CD8).

Germline V gene lookup returns CDR1 MGHRA and CDR2 YSYEKL. CDR3 length: 13 residues. V was clipped by 4 bases and J by 12 bases, with 16 bases between them. Concerning this clonotype itself: No antigen is known for it. A much more abundant neighbour one base away suggests this may be a read error.

5'RACE template switching produced TCR cDNA carrying a universal primer site and UMIs. TCRdb analysed the 5' RACE reads with MiXCR anew, one entry per CDR3 protein. The data show just over 250,000 distinct CDR3 sequences, roughly 5% seen once. This chain joins TRBV4-1 and TRBJ2-1; D is undetermined. The sample consisted of CD4+ T cells sorted from PBMCs, taken on the day of the yellow fever booster vaccination. The source of this sequence is a man between 18 and 35 years old who received the YFV17D yellow fever vaccine. The CDR3 is CASSRDRVAVQFF. The CDR3 DNA follows: TGCGCCAGCAGCCGAGATCGGGTGGCGGTGCAGTTCTTC.